These 17 T cell receptor beta chains share one sample of origin, sequenced in a study of cytomegalovirus exposure and HLA in healthy donors. The PCR was carried out with 60 Vbeta primers and 13 Jbeta primers. Sequenced by immunoSEQ multiplex PCR; TCRdb stores in-frame clones only, minus some. The sample shows under 200,000 clones, approximately 78% of them seen only once. Sequencing input: PBMCs. The receptors were gathered from a woman aged 18-30 years in good health and CMV-seronegative.

V usage is TRBV6-5 and J usage is TRBJ2-7, with TRBD2 matching over 10 bases. CDR1 and CDR2 (germline): MNHEY, SVGAGI. V dropped 1 base and J dropped 3; count of bases not matched to a gene: 0. The CDR3 has 14 amino acids. The DNA for the CDR3 is TGTGCCAGCAGTTACTTAGCGGGAGGCTACGAGCAGTACTTC. Translated: CASSYLAGGYEQYF.

This CDR3 is CASSGLDGEQYF. In nucleotides, the CDR3 is TGTGCCAGCAGCGGACTAGACGGCGAGCAGTACTTC. This sequence joins TRBV11-2 and TRBJ2-7; 7 bases line up with TRBD2. This CDR3 contains 12 residues. The trim removed 5 bases at V and 6 bases at J, leaving 4 bases unmatched. Looked up from germline, CDR1 is SGHAT and CDR2 is FQNNGV.

The gene calls are TRBV18 and TRBJ1-5; 12 positions match TRBD1. CDR1 is KGHSH, CDR2 LQKENI, per germline. The CDR3 totals 15 residues. With V trimmed by 3 bases and J by 5 bases, 2 bases remained unmatched. The CDR3 DNA sequence: TGTGCCAGCTCACCGGGACAGGGGGCTTATCAGCCCCAGCATTTT. Translated: CASSPGQGAYQPQHF. The full variable domain, with the rest looked up from reference TRBV18 and TRBJ1-5, is NAGVMQNPRHLVRRRGQEARLRCSPMKGHSHVYWYRQLPEEGLKFMVYLQKENIIDESGMPKERFSAEFPKEGPSILRIQQVVRGDSAAYFCASSPGQGAYQPQHFGDGTRLSIL.

The chain uses TRBV15 and TRBJ2-7, with a possible D match to TRBD2 (5 bases). V was clipped by 6 bases and J by 5 bases, with 17 bases between them. Looked up from germline, CDR1 is LNHNV and CDR2 is YYDKDF (reference sequence). This CDR3 is built from 14 residues. The CDR3: CATSLASSSHEQYF. CDR3 bases: TGTGCCACCAGTCTGGCGTCGTCTAGCCACGAGCAGTACTTC.

The rearrangement joins TRBV18 to TRBJ1-3; perhaps TRBD1 as D (6 bases). Germline-derived CDR1 and CDR2 are KGHSH and LQKENI. The CDR3 covers 15 residues. The V gene lost 1 base and the J gene lost 1 base, with 8 bases spanning the gap. The CDR3 protein is CASSPRQESGNTIYF. The CDR3 region has the DNA TGTGCCAGCTCACCACGACAGGAGTCTGGAAACACCATATATTTT.

The chain couples TRBV21-1 to TRBJ1-1; TRBD1, the D gene given by the table, was not confirmed from the DNA. TRBV21-1 is labeled a pseudogene. This CDR3 has 17 amino acids. The CDR3 here is CASSKVSDREVNTEAFF. The CDR3 coding sequence is TGTGCCAGCAGCAAAGTCAGCGACAGGGAGGTGAACACTGAAGCTTTCTTT.

This clone was found once. The chain uses TRBV18 and TRBJ2-5; D is unclear. V was trimmed by 4 bases and J by 4 bases, leaving 10 bases between them. The CDR3 is 13 residues long. Germline CDR1 reads KGHSH; CDR2 reads LQKENI. This CDR3 is CASSRSGGETQYF. In DNA form, the CDR3 reads TGTGCCAGCTCACGGTCAGGTGGAGAGACCCAGTACTTC.

The V call is TRBV29-1, the J call TRBJ2-1; 10 bases agree with TRBD2. Germline V gives CDR1 SQVTM, CDR2 ANQGSEA. The CDR3 covers 17 residues. V lost 4 bases, J lost 0 bases, and 9 bases stayed unmatched. The CDR3 protein is CSVVSAGGKSSYNEQFF. The CDR3 DNA follows: TGCAGCGTTGTATCAGCGGGAGGGAAGAGCTCCTACAATGAGCAGTTCTTC.

The chain recombines TRBV4-3 with TRBJ2-1; D is unclear. The CDR3 covers 15 residues. Trimming took off 0 bases at V and 8 bases at J, with 14 bases between the two ends. Germline V gene lookup returns CDR1 LGHNA and CDR2 YSLEER. CDR3 sequence: CASSQDHLNRDEQFF. In nucleotides, the CDR3 is TGCGCCAGCAGCCAAGATCATCTGAATCGCGATGAGCAGTTCTTC.

This clone was seen only once. This sequence joins TRBV29-1 and TRBJ2-7; D is unresolved. Deletions cut 4 bases from V and 0 bases from J, with 7 bases between. The CDR3 runs to 12 residues. Germline CDR1 is SQVTM and CDR2 is ANQGSEA. CDR3 sequence: CSVAVSSYEQYF. In DNA, the CDR3 is TGCAGCGTTGCAGTAAGCTCCTACGAGCAGTACTTC.

The CDR3, as DNA: TGTGCCAGCAGCACTGGGGGGGGGACTGAAGCTTTCTTT. Its protein is CASSTGGGTEAFF. The chain links TRBV7-2 to TRBJ1-1, with D possibly matching TRBD1 (5 bases). CDR1 and CDR2 from the germline V gene are SGHTA and FQGNSA. The CDR3 has 13 amino acids. The V gene lost 5 bases and the J gene lost 5 bases, with 12 bases spanning the gap.

The rearrangement links TRBV29-1 to TRBJ1-4, with D unclear. Looked up from germline, CDR1 is SQVTM and CDR2 is ANQGSEA. The CDR3 runs 13 residues. The V gene lost 1 base and the J gene lost 8 bases, with 11 bases spanning the gap. CDR3: CSVEVIGGEKLFF. The DNA of the CDR3 is TGCAGCGTTGAAGTAATCGGCGGGGAAAAACTGTTTTTT.

The rearrangement links TRBV7-2 to TRBJ1-1; D is undetermined. Deletions cut 5 bases from V and 11 bases from J, with 12 bases between. CDR3 length equals 11 residues. The germline V gene has CDR1 SGHTA and CDR2 FQGNSA. The CDR3 sequence is CASSPGSRAFF. CDR3 DNA: TGTGCCAGCAGCCCCGGGAGTCGGGCTTTCTTT.

This clone was observed a few times. Other DNA variants within this sample encode the same CDR3. For the CDR3, the DNA is TGTGCCAGCAGTGGGGGCGGTGAAGCTTTCTTT. Translation: CASSGGGEAFF. The chain carries TRBV27 and TRBJ1-1, with TRBD1 as a possible D gene (6 bases). Germline loops: CDR1 MNHEY, CDR2 SMNVEV (reference sequence). V shed 5 bases and J shed 7 bases, with 8 bases lying between them. The CDR3 is made up of 11 amino acids.

This chain links TRBV7-2 with TRBJ2-7; TRBD2 agrees at 12 bases. The germline CDR1 and CDR2 sequences are SGHTA and FQGNSA. CDR3 length: 15 amino acids. V shed 3 bases and J 7 bases; nucleotides not matched to a gene: 7. The CDR3 protein is CASSLDLAGGLEQYF. Written as DNA, the CDR3 is TGTGCCAGCAGCTTGGATCTAGCGGGAGGGCTAGAGCAGTACTTC.

The V and J genes are TRBV7-6 and TRBJ1-1; 10 nucleotides align to TRBD1. Trimming cost V 3 bases and J 5 bases; bases outside gene matches: 3. The CDR3 sequence is 14 residues long. Germline CDR1 reads SGHVS; CDR2 reads FNYEAQ. CDR3 loop: CASSFGTGDTEAFF. For the CDR3, the DNA is TGTGCCAGCAGCTTTGGGACAGGGGATACTGAAGCTTTCTTT.

A single count supports this clone. V usage is TRBV7-2 and J usage is TRBJ2-5; the D gene is possibly TRBD2 (6 bases). Trimming stripped 5 bases from V and 2 bases from J, with 18 bases between. Germline V gene sequence: CDR1 SGHTA, CDR2 FQGNSA. This CDR3 spans 16 amino acids. The CDR3 loop is CASSPVFREPQETQYF. The CDR3 coding sequence is TGTGCCAGCAGCCCCGTTTTCCGGGAGCCTCAAGAGACCCAGTACTTC.